This T cell receptor beta chain was observed in a study of cytomegalovirus exposure and HLA in healthy donors. Study-level points and caveats: Immune exposure data for these donors was limited to CMV serostatus. Later, TCR association rates were found to vary by HLA locus, highest for DRB1 and lowest for HLA-C.

The CDR3 contains 14 residues. The trim removed 4 bases at V and 6 bases at J, leaving 5 bases unmatched. Germline CDR1 and CDR2: SGHNT and YYREEE (reference sequence). As concerns this clone: Its specificity is not known.

The study ran its PCR with 60 Vbeta and 13 Jbeta primers. TCRdb's table, derived via immunoSEQ multiplex PCR, lists solely in-frame clones and lacks some. The listing records fewer than 60,000 clones. Those who donated were healthy bone marrow donors. This chain joins TRBV5-4 and TRBJ1-4; TRBD1 matches at 8 bases. The TCR comes from a woman in her twenties or thirties in good health and CMV-seropositive. Material: PBMCs. The CDR3 loop reads CASSLGTGHEKLFF. CDR3 coding DNA: TGTGCCAGCAGCCTTGGGACAGGTCATGAAAAACTGTTTTTT.